The next 23 T cell receptor beta chains were all read from a single sample in a study of blood T cell repertoires in COVID-19. The method was immunoSEQ multiplex PCR; TCRdb's version includes in-frame clones alone and lacks a portion of them. The sample consists of some 110,000 clones, approximately 81% of them appearing once. Material for sequencing was peripheral blood. The receptors here all came from a man aged 80 or over with COVID-19, enrolled during active disease.

This clone was detected once. J is TRBJ2-2 and V is TRBV7-2; 12 bases map to TRBD2. Trimming took 2 bases from V and 7 from J; bases not matched to a gene: 8. This CDR3 has 17 residues. Germline CDR1 SGHTA, CDR2 FQGNSA. CDR3 bases: TGTGCCAGCAGCTTAAGGACTAGCGGGATTAGGTACGGGGAGCTGTTTTTT. It is translated as CASSLRTSGIRYGELFF.

V gene TRBV12-3 or TRBV12-4 combines with J gene TRBJ1-3; 10 bases are a match to TRBD1. V lost 6 bases, J lost 9 bases, and 5 bases stayed unmatched. This CDR3 is built from 13 residues. The CDR3 nucleotides read TGTGCCAGCAGGGGACAGGGGTCCGGCACCATATATTTT. Encoded protein: CASRGQGSGTIYF.

This clone has only one observation. The chain carries TRBV3-1 (or the pseudogene TRBV3-2) and TRBJ2-7; TRBD2 agrees at 9 bases. V was clipped by 1 base and J by 0 bases; unmatched bases: 16. Germline V lookup: CDR1 LGHDT, CDR2 YNNKEL (reference sequence). This CDR3 comprises 20 residues. CDR3 sequence (DNA): TGTGCCAGCAGCCAAGGGCCCGCCAGGGCTAGCGGGGTCAACTCCTACGAGCAGTACTTC. Encoded protein: CASSQGPARASGVNSYEQYF.

This clone was recorded a few times. This sample also contains other DNA sequences that code for the same CDR3. The V gene is TRBV9, the J gene TRBJ2-5; the match to TRBD2 covers 8 bases. Germline loops: CDR1 SGDLS, CDR2 YYNGEE. CDR3 length equals 15 residues. V shed 0 bases and J 4 bases; nucleotides not matched to a gene: 5. Here the CDR3 reads CASSVGSGRRETQYF. The CDR3 DNA is TGTGCCAGCAGCGTAGGGAGCGGGAGACGAGAGACCCAGTACTTC.

The chain carries TRBV28 and TRBJ1-3; maybe TRBD1 (5 bases). V gave up 4 bases and J gave up 0 bases, with 13 bases separating them. The CDR3 extends over 16 amino acids. The germline CDR1 and CDR2 sequences are MDHEN and SYDVKM. CDR3 sequence (DNA): TGTGCCAGCAGTTCCAACAAGGGGCACTCTGGAAACACCATATATTTT. It is translated as CASSSNKGHSGNTIYF.

V and J are TRBV9 and TRBJ1-6; D unresolved. Germline V lookup: CDR1 SGDLS, CDR2 YYNGEE. V was cut by 0 bases and J by 5 bases, with 12 bases left in between. The CDR3 has 16 residues. The CDR3 coding sequence is TGTGCCAGCAGCGTAGGAGCGGGAACGAATAATTCACCCCTCCACTTT. Translated: CASSVGAGTNNSPLHF. Complete variable domain (other parts from reference TRBV9 and TRBJ1-6): DSGVTQTPKHLITATGQRVTLRCSPRSGDLSVYWYQQSLDQGLQFLIQYYNGEERAKGNILERFSAQQFPDLHSELNLSSLELGDSALYFCASSVGAGTNNSPLHFGNGTRLTVT.

This clone was seen a few times. A junction boundary mismatches the germline segment, possibly from a read error. The rearrangement links TRBV7-7 to TRBJ2-5, with 7 bases fitting TRBD1. In germline, CDR1 is SSHAT, CDR2 FNYEAQ (reference sequence). The CDR3 runs to 15 residues. This chain's CDR3 is CASSSTGDQSETQYF. CDR3 DNA sequence: TGTGCTAGCAGCTCAACAGGGGATCAGAGCGAGACCCAGTACTTC.

The rearrangement joins TRBV5-1 to TRBJ1-6; 10 positions match TRBD1. The CDR3 length is 14 residues. V shed 4 bases, J shed 8 bases, and the junction held 3 bases outside the gene matches. Germline CDR1 and CDR2: SGHRS and YFSETQ. This chain's CDR3 is CASSLGQGDSPLHF. The CDR3 DNA reads as TGCGCCAGCAGCCTCGGACAGGGGGATTCACCCCTCCACTTT.

V usage is TRBV19 and J usage is TRBJ2-7; D is ambiguous. V was clipped by 5 bases and J by 4 bases, with 21 bases between them. The germline CDR1 and CDR2 sequences are LNHDA and SQIVND (reference sequence). The CDR3 consists of 16 residues. CDR3 loop: CASSAPPAVAPYEQYF. For the CDR3, the DNA is TGTGCCAGTAGTGCCCCCCCTGCCGTGGCACCTTACGAGCAGTACTTC.

This rearrangement joins TRBV6-2 or TRBV6-3 to TRBJ2-7; TRBD1 aligns across 7 bases. The V gene's germline CDR1 is MNHEY and CDR2 SVGEGT. The CDR3 contains 13 residues. The trim removed 4 bases at V and 3 bases at J, leaving 3 bases unmatched. This CDR3 reads CASSFTGDYEQYF. In DNA form, the CDR3 reads TGTGCCAGCAGTTTCACAGGGGACTACGAGCAGTACTTC.

The J gene is TRBJ1-4, the V gene TRBV9; tentatively, D is TRBD1 (6 bases). The CDR3 is 18 residues long. Germline V gene data show CDR1 as SGDLS and CDR2 as YYNGEE. Trimming pared 4 bases from V and 11 bases from J, leaving 30 bases between. The chain's CDR3 is CASSPTGTNTGNGDKLFF. The CDR3 DNA reads TGTGCCAGCAGCCCCACCGGGACTAATACAGGGAACGGGGACAAACTGTTTTTT.

This clone occurred once. This sequence joins TRBV27 and TRBJ2-7, with TRBD2 matching 9 bases. With 4 bases clipped from V and 0 bases from J, the junction kept 4 bases outside the gene matches. Germline lookup yields CDR1 MNHEY and CDR2 SMNVEV (reference sequence). The CDR3 sequence is 15 residues long. In nucleotides, the CDR3 is TGTGCCAGCAGTTCAAAGACTAGCGGCTCCTACGAGCAGTACTTC. Encoded protein: CASSSKTSGSYEQYF.

The chain carries TRBV24-1 and TRBJ1-2; 11 bases are shared with TRBD1. Germline V gene sequence: CDR1 KGHDR, CDR2 SFDVKD. This CDR3 region has 17 residues. Trimming removed 4 bases from V and 4 bases from J; junction bases left unmatched: 10. The CDR3 is CATSDSGTGGNFYGYTF. CDR3 nucleotide sequence: TGTGCCACCAGTGACTCCGGGACAGGGGGTAACTTCTATGGCTACACCTTC.

This clone was detected once. J is TRBJ2-1 and V is TRBV7-9; D remains unclear. Germline CDR1 and CDR2: SEHNR and FQNEAQ (reference sequence). With 2 bases removed from V and 8 bases from J, the gap between germline ends came to 10 bases. This CDR3 has 13 residues. The CDR3 region is CASSLLAPDEQFF. CDR3 nucleotides: TGTGCCAGCAGCTTACTTGCCCCGGATGAGCAGTTCTTC.

This clone was seen a handful of times. The V and J genes are TRBV19 and TRBJ2-6; 9 bases match TRBD1. This CDR3 region has 19 residues. Germline V gene sequence: CDR1 LNHDA, CDR2 SQIVND (reference sequence). Trimming took 4 bases from V and 0 from J; bases not matched to a gene: 10. The CDR3, as DNA: TGTGCCAGTAGTACCCTAGGACAGGGGCTTCTCTCTGGGGCCAACGTCCTGACTTTC. This encodes CASSTLGQGLLSGANVLTF.

A note on this clone: The sample holds other DNA sequences that translate to the same CDR3. J is TRBJ1-5 and V is TRBV7-2; 7 positions match TRBD1. In germline, CDR1 is SGHTA, CDR2 FQGNSA. Germline trimming cut 3 bases from V and 2 bases from J; bases unmatched to any gene: 1. There are 14 residues in the CDR3. CDR3 in amino acids: CASSFGQGNQPQHF. CDR3 in DNA: TGTGCCAGCAGCTTTGGACAGGGCAATCAGCCCCAGCATTTT.

This clone was picked up a small number of times. The rearrangement joins TRBV18 to TRBJ2-3; 10 bases are a match to TRBD2. J gave up 6 bases and V 5 bases, and 8 bases lay outside the gene matches. CDR1 is KGHSH and CDR2 is LQKENI in the germline V gene. The CDR3 extends over 15 amino acids. The CDR3 nucleotides are TGTGCCAGCTCAGCGGCTAGCGGGAGCGGGGATACGCAGTATTTT. This translates into CASSAASGSGDTQYF. Drawing the rest from reference TRBV18 and TRBJ2-3, the complete variable domain is NAGVMQNPRHLVRRRGQEARLRCSPMKGHSHVYWYRQLPEEGLKFMVYLQKENIIDESGMPKERFSAEFPKEGPSILRIQQVVRGDSAAYFCASSAASGSGDTQYFGPGTRLTVL.

CDR3 DNA sequence: TGTGCCAGCGCCGAACAGGGGGTGAATAATTCACCCCTCCACTTT. This sequence encodes CASAEQGVNNSPLHF. The chain combines TRBV9 with TRBJ1-6; 8 bases line up with TRBD1. V lost 7 bases and J lost 5; bases outside the gene matches: 8. Germline V gene lookup returns CDR1 SGDLS and CDR2 YYNGEE. The CDR3 length is 15 residues. The full variable domain, its missing parts supplied by reference TRBV9 and TRBJ1-6, is DSGVTQTPKHLITATGQRVTLRCSPRSGDLSVYWYQQSLDQGLQFLIQYYNGEERAKGNILERFSAQQFPDLHSELNLSSLELGDSALYFCASAEQGVNNSPLHFGNGTRLTVT.

The chain uses TRBV4-1 and TRBJ1-1; tentative D call: TRBD1 (5 bases). There are 15 residues in the CDR3. Per the germline V gene, CDR1 is MGHRA and CDR2 is YSYEKL. Trimming shortened V by 5 bases and J by 5 bases, and 18 bases separated the two germline ends. The CDR3 DNA is TGCGCCAGCAGCACAAGGTTGGGGGAGGGGACTGAAGCTTTCTTT. Encoded protein: CASSTRLGEGTEAFF.

The V gene is TRBV6-5, the J gene TRBJ2-1; possible D gene TRBD2, 6 bases. CDR3 length: 15 residues. Trimming removed 5 bases from V and 8 bases from J, with 19 bases in between. Germline loops: CDR1 MNHEY, CDR2 SVGAGI. The CDR3 is CASSQLRDEGDEQFF. CDR3 nucleotide sequence: TGTGCCAGCAGTCAACTGCGGGATGAAGGGGATGAGCAGTTCTTC.

The chain couples TRBV28 to TRBJ2-3, with TRBD2 matching over 8 bases. CDR3 length: 17 amino acids. V trimming: 5 bases; J trimming: 7 bases; junction bases outside the gene matches: 17. Germline CDR1 is MDHEN and CDR2 is SYDVKM. The CDR3 is CASSPSSSGSERYTQYF. The CDR3 DNA reads as TGTGCCAGCAGTCCCTCATCTAGCGGGTCGGAGAGATATACGCAGTATTTT.

V is TRBV4-1 and J is TRBJ2-2; maybe TRBD1 (6 bases). Germline V gives CDR1 MGHRA, CDR2 YSYEKL. V shed 4 bases and J shed 5 bases, with 11 bases lying between them. This CDR3 comprises 14 residues. CDR3 in amino acids: CASSRNRETGELFF. The CDR3 DNA sequence: TGCGCCAGCAGCCGGAACAGGGAAACCGGGGAGCTGTTTTTT.

The rearrangement uses TRBV7-2 and TRBJ2-7, with D tentatively TRBD1 (6 bases). In germline, CDR1 is SGHTA, CDR2 FQGNSA. The germline V and J ends were trimmed by 3 bases and 5 bases, with 14 bases remaining between them. The CDR3 covers 14 residues. The CDR3 DNA reads TGTGCCAGCAGCTTTTCAGGACAGTCCCACGAGCAGTACTTC. This translates into CASSFSGQSHEQYF.